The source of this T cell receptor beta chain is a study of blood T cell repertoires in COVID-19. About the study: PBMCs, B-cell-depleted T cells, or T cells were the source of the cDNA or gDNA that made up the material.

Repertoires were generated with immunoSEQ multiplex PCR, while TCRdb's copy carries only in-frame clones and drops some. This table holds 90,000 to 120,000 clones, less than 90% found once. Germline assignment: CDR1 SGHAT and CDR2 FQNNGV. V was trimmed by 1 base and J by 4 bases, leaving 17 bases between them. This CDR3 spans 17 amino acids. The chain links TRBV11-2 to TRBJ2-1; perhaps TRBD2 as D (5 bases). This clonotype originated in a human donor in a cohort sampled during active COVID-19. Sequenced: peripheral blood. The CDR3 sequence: CASSLVVGGGGYNEQFF. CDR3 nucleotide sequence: TGTGCCAGCAGCTTAGTAGTGGGTGGAGGAGGTTACAATGAGCAGTTCTTC.